The rows below give T cell receptor beta chains drawn from one sample of a study of response to subunit inactivated influenza vaccine. TCRdb processed the RT-PCR reads anew with MiXCR; each CDR3 protein has one entry. The sample consists of a few hundred thousand distinct CDR3 sequences, approximately 10% of them appearing once. The sample was also reused in another study, on T cells expressing NK-cell markers.

The specimen was PBMCs from blood, collected on the day of vaccination. All receptors come from a man aged 50-60 years who received an inactivated influenza vaccine. The CDR3 runs from the conserved cysteine through the conserved F or W. D genes are given only for firm matches. For some rows the clone size is stated as once, few or many, or as a class when expanded; others skip it.

v_gene: TRBV10-3
abundance: .
d_gene: .
j_gene: TRBJ2-7
CDR3nt: TGTGCCATCAGGGCCGGGGAAACCTACGAGCAGTACTTC
CDR3aa: CAIRAGETYEQYF

v_gene: TRBV19
abundance: .
d_gene: .
j_gene: TRBJ2-7
CDR3nt: TGTGCCAGTAGGAACGGACAGCCCGGCCCCTACGAGCAGTACTTC
CDR3aa: CASRNGQPGPYEQYF

v_gene: TRBV19
abundance: .
d_gene: .
j_gene: TRBJ1-5
CDR3nt: TGTGCCAGTAGTTTGGCCGGGATTGTACAGGTCGGGCAGCCCCAGCATTTT
CDR3aa: CASSLAGIVQVGQPQHF

v_gene: TRBV3-1
abundance: .
d_gene: .
j_gene: TRBJ1-1
CDR3nt: TGTGCCAGCAGCCAACGGTCGGGGCGAGGATACACTGAAGCTTTCTTT
CDR3aa: CASSQRSGRGYTEAFF

v_gene: TRBV28
abundance: .
d_gene: TRBD1
j_gene: TRBJ2-7
CDR3nt: TGTGCCAGCCTTGGACAGGGGATATCCTACGAGCAGTACTTC
CDR3aa: CASLGQGISYEQYF

v_gene: TRBV28
abundance: .
d_gene: .
j_gene: TRBJ1-5
CDR3nt: TGTGCCAGCAGTTTAGGGTCAGCCTGGGGTATGAGCAATCAGCCCCAGCATTTT
CDR3aa: CASSLGSAWGMSNQPQHF

v_gene: TRBV27
abundance: few
d_gene: .
j_gene: TRBJ1-2
CDR3nt: TGTGCCAGCAGTTTATCAGAGGGATCGAACTATGGCTACACCTTC
CDR3aa: CASSLSEGSNYGYTF

v_gene: TRBV10-2
abundance: few
d_gene: TRBD2
j_gene: TRBJ2-7
CDR3nt: TGCGCCAGCAGTGAGTGGCTAGCGGGAGCAGTCTCCTACGAGCAGTACTTC
CDR3aa: CASSEWLAGAVSYEQYF

v_gene: TRBV12-3/TRBV12-4
abundance: .
d_gene: TRBD1
j_gene: TRBJ1-2
CDR3nt: TGTGCCAGCACCTCACTGCTGACAGGGGCTAACTATGGCTACACCTTC
CDR3aa: CASTSLLTGANYGYTF

v_gene: TRBV29-1
abundance: few
d_gene: TRBD1
j_gene: TRBJ2-2
CDR3nt: TGCAGCGGCGGACAGGGAGAGAACACCGGGGAGCTGTTTTTT
CDR3aa: CSGGQGENTGELFF

v_gene: TRBV25-1
abundance: few
d_gene: .
j_gene: TRBJ1-1
CDR3nt: TGTGCCAGCAGAAAGGCCCTCCGTGAAGCTTTCTTT
CDR3aa: CASRKALREAFF

v_gene: TRBV5-1
abundance: few
d_gene: .
j_gene: TRBJ2-7
CDR3nt: TGCGCCAGCAGCTTGTATTCGGCGGGGCCCTACGAGCAGTACTTC
CDR3aa: CASSLYSAGPYEQYF

v_gene: TRBV6-2/TRBV6-3
abundance: few
d_gene: TRBD1
j_gene: TRBJ1-5
CDR3nt: TGTGCCAGCAGTGACGGGACAGCGTCGTTCAGGAGCAATCAGCCCCAGCATTTT
CDR3aa: CASSDGTASFRSNQPQHF

v_gene: TRBV11-1
abundance: many
d_gene: TRBD2
j_gene: TRBJ2-1
CDR3nt: TGTGCCAGCAGGCGCGGGGCCCGTACGGGGGGAAACAATGAGCAGTTCTTC
CDR3aa: CASRRGARTGGNNEQFF

v_gene: TRBV5-1
abundance: .
d_gene: .
j_gene: TRBJ1-6
CDR3nt: TGCGCCAGCAGCTTGAGGCAGGGCCTCTATAATTCACCCCTCCACTTT
CDR3aa: CASSLRQGLYNSPLHF

v_gene: TRBV7-2
abundance: .
d_gene: .
j_gene: TRBJ2-7
CDR3nt: TGTGCCAGCAGCTCCTCCCTGGGGGTCGACGAGCAGTACTTC
CDR3aa: CASSSSLGVDEQYF

v_gene: TRBV7-2
abundance: few
d_gene: .
j_gene: TRBJ1-3
CDR3nt: TGTGCCAGCAGCTTGTCCTGGAGCACTGGAAACACCATATATTTT
CDR3aa: CASSLSWSTGNTIYF

v_gene: TRBV6-1
abundance: .
d_gene: .
j_gene: TRBJ2-5
CDR3nt: TGTGCCAGCAGTGAGGGCCGGGTCTTGGAGACCCAGTACTTC
CDR3aa: CASSEGRVLETQYF

v_gene: TRBV7-9
abundance: .
d_gene: TRBD2
j_gene: TRBJ2-3
CDR3nt: TGTGCCAGCAGCTACGGGACTAGCGAAAGCACAGATACGCAGTATTTT
CDR3aa: CASSYGTSESTDTQYF

v_gene: TRBV5-1
abundance: few
d_gene: TRBD1
j_gene: TRBJ2-3
CDR3nt: TGCGCCAGCAGCCGCCGGGACAGGGTCACAGATACGCAGTATTTT
CDR3aa: CASSRRDRVTDTQYF

v_gene: TRBV29-1
abundance: .
d_gene: .
j_gene: TRBJ1-1
CDR3nt: TGCAGCGAAACTATGAACACTGAAGCTTTCTTT
CDR3aa: CSETMNTEAFF

v_gene: TRBV10-3
abundance: few
d_gene: TRBD1
j_gene: TRBJ2-6
CDR3nt: TGTGCCATCAGTGGAGACAGGGCCGGCTCTGGGGCCAACGTCCTGACTTTC
CDR3aa: CAISGDRAGSGANVLTF

v_gene: TRBV20-1
abundance: .
d_gene: .
j_gene: TRBJ2-1
CDR3nt: TGCAGTGCCAGGGACATTTCCAAGGAGCAGTTCTTC
CDR3aa: CSARDISKEQFF

v_gene: TRBV7-2
abundance: few
d_gene: .
j_gene: TRBJ2-7
CDR3nt: TGTGCCAGCAGCTTTTGGGGTGGCGAGCAGTACTTC
CDR3aa: CASSFWGGEQYF

v_gene: TRBV18
abundance: .
d_gene: TRBD1
j_gene: TRBJ2-7
CDR3nt: TGTGCCAGCTCACCGATACAGGGGGGCGAGCAGTACTTC
CDR3aa: CASSPIQGGEQYF

v_gene: TRBV5-1
abundance: .
d_gene: .
j_gene: TRBJ2-3
CDR3nt: TGCGCCAGCAGCTTGCAGGGGCCAGACACAGATACGCAGTATTTT
CDR3aa: CASSLQGPDTDTQYF

v_gene: TRBV20-1
abundance: many
d_gene: .
j_gene: TRBJ1-1
CDR3nt: TGCAGTGCTAGAGATTGGATAGGGGCAGGGAAGTTGAACACTGAAGCTTTCTTT
CDR3aa: CSARDWIGAGKLNTEAFF

v_gene: TRBV20-1
abundance: few
d_gene: TRBD1
j_gene: TRBJ1-6
CDR3nt: TGCAGTGCTTCCCAGGGGGCTTATTCACCCCTCCACTTT
CDR3aa: CSASQGAYSPLHF

v_gene: TRBV6-5
abundance: few
d_gene: .
j_gene: TRBJ2-7
CDR3nt: TGTGCCAGCAGTTACTCGACGTCCAGCCACGAGCAGTACTTC
CDR3aa: CASSYSTSSHEQYF

v_gene: TRBV20-1
abundance: few
d_gene: .
j_gene: TRBJ2-3
CDR3nt: TGCAGTGCTATCAGCCCTAGTTGGGGTGCAGATACGCAGTATTTT
CDR3aa: CSAISPSWGADTQYF

v_gene: TRBV4-2
abundance: few
d_gene: .
j_gene: TRBJ2-5
CDR3nt: TGTGCCAGCAGCCGCCGCAGCGGTTCAGAAGAGACCCAGTACTTC
CDR3aa: CASSRRSGSEETQYF

v_gene: TRBV6-2/TRBV6-3
abundance: .
d_gene: .
j_gene: TRBJ1-2
CDR3nt: TGTGCCAGCAGCCTACAGGTATTCAACTATGGCTACACCTTC
CDR3aa: CASSLQVFNYGYTF

v_gene: TRBV12-3/TRBV12-4
abundance: few
d_gene: TRBD2
j_gene: TRBJ2-1
CDR3nt: TGTGCCAGCAGTTTGACTAGCGGTCCTAATGAGCAGTTCTTC
CDR3aa: CASSLTSGPNEQFF

v_gene: TRBV10-3
abundance: few
d_gene: .
j_gene: TRBJ2-5
CDR3nt: TGTGCCATCAGTTTAGCGGACCAAGAGACCCAGTACTTC
CDR3aa: CAISLADQETQYF

v_gene: TRBV28
abundance: few
d_gene: .
j_gene: TRBJ2-1
CDR3nt: TGTGCCAGCAGTTTATCCGCTAGAAGTCATGAGCAGTTCTTC
CDR3aa: CASSLSARSHEQFF

v_gene: TRBV30
abundance: many
d_gene: .
j_gene: TRBJ1-5
CDR3nt: TGTGCCTGGAGTCACCGCGCCTCCAATCAGCCCCAGCATTTT
CDR3aa: CAWSHRASNQPQHF

v_gene: TRBV11-2
abundance: .
d_gene: .
j_gene: TRBJ2-7
CDR3nt: TGTGCCAGCAGCCCCCGACAGTTCCCAACCTACGAGCAGTACTTC
CDR3aa: CASSPRQFPTYEQYF

v_gene: TRBV15
abundance: .
d_gene: .
j_gene: TRBJ1-6
CDR3nt: TGTGCCACCAGCAGAGAAGGTTTCGGAACGGGGAAATCACCCCTCCACTTT
CDR3aa: CATSREGFGTGKSPLHF

v_gene: TRBV12-3/TRBV12-4
abundance: .
d_gene: TRBD1
j_gene: TRBJ2-5
CDR3nt: TGTGCCAGCAGAGCTACAGGGGCGGAGACCCAGTACTTC
CDR3aa: CASRATGAETQYF

v_gene: TRBV29-1
abundance: .
d_gene: .
j_gene: TRBJ2-3
CDR3nt: TGCAGCGTTGAAAATAGGAAGTCGACGCAGTATTTT
CDR3aa: CSVENRKSTQYF

v_gene: TRBV18
abundance: .
d_gene: .
j_gene: TRBJ1-6
CDR3nt: TGTGCCAGCTCACCACCGATTGGTTCCCCCCTCCACTTT
CDR3aa: CASSPPIGSPLHF

v_gene: TRBV3-1
abundance: .
d_gene: .
j_gene: TRBJ2-7
CDR3nt: TGTGCCAGCAGCCAAGGGCTAGGAGGCTCCGAGCAGTACTTC
CDR3aa: CASSQGLGGSEQYF

v_gene: TRBV15
abundance: .
d_gene: TRBD1
j_gene: TRBJ1-1
CDR3nt: TGTGCCACCAGCAGGGACAGGGGGCTGGACACTGAAGCTTTCTTT
CDR3aa: CATSRDRGLDTEAFF

v_gene: TRBV7-8
abundance: .
d_gene: .
j_gene: TRBJ2-4
CDR3nt: TGTGCCAGCAGCTCAGATACAACAGGTTTCGAATACTTC
CDR3aa: CASSSDTTGFEYF

v_gene: TRBV29-1
abundance: many
d_gene: .
j_gene: TRBJ2-7
CDR3nt: TGCAGCGTTGAAGGACGCGGAAAAGGCTACGAGCAGTACTTC
CDR3aa: CSVEGRGKGYEQYF

v_gene: TRBV29-1
abundance: many
d_gene: TRBD2
j_gene: TRBJ2-1
CDR3nt: TGCAGCGTTGCAGCGGGATGGGAGAATGAGCAGTTCTTC
CDR3aa: CSVAAGWENEQFF

v_gene: TRBV7-6
abundance: many
d_gene: .
j_gene: TRBJ2-7
CDR3nt: TGTGCCAGCAGCTTGCCAGGGGTCAACGAGCAGTACTTC
CDR3aa: CASSLPGVNEQYF

v_gene: TRBV20-1
abundance: few
d_gene: .
j_gene: TRBJ2-5
CDR3nt: TGCAGTGCTAGAAGGTGGGCGGAAGAGACCCAGTACTTC
CDR3aa: CSARRWAEETQYF

v_gene: TRBV20-1
abundance: few
d_gene: .
j_gene: TRBJ2-7
CDR3nt: TGCAGTGCGCTGACAGAGAACGAGCAGTACTTC
CDR3aa: CSALTENEQYF

v_gene: TRBV7-2
abundance: .
d_gene: TRBD1
j_gene: TRBJ2-7
CDR3nt: TGTGCCAGCAGCAGAGACAGGGGTTGGTACGAGCAGTACTTC
CDR3aa: CASSRDRGWYEQYF

v_gene: TRBV7-2
abundance: few
d_gene: .
j_gene: TRBJ2-6
CDR3nt: TGTGCCAGCAGCTTGGACCTGGGTTACTCTGGGGCCAACGTCCTGACTTTC
CDR3aa: CASSLDLGYSGANVLTF

v_gene: TRBV6-4
abundance: few
d_gene: TRBD2
j_gene: TRBJ2-3
CDR3nt: TGTGCCAGCAGCCAAGCGGGAGGAAGCACAGATACGCAGTATTTT
CDR3aa: CASSQAGGSTDTQYF

v_gene: TRBV20-1
abundance: few
d_gene: .
j_gene: TRBJ2-3
CDR3nt: TGCAGTGCCGGAGGCGTAACTAGCACAGATACGCAGTATTTT
CDR3aa: CSAGGVTSTDTQYF

v_gene: TRBV7-9
abundance: few
d_gene: TRBD2
j_gene: TRBJ2-1
CDR3nt: TGTGCCAGCAGCTTAGGGGGACTAGTTACATATGAGCAGTTCTTC
CDR3aa: CASSLGGLVTYEQFF

v_gene: TRBV7-2
abundance: .
d_gene: TRBD1
j_gene: TRBJ1-2
CDR3nt: TGTGCCAGCAGCTCGCAGACAGGGGGGATGAACTATGGCTACACCTTC
CDR3aa: CASSSQTGGMNYGYTF